This T cell receptor beta chain emerged from a study of T cells in Graves' hyperthyroidism and ophthalmopathy. General study points: Ophthalmopathy, which appeared later, was predicted by the model a median roughly 6.5 months before onset. Most thyroid clonotypes that were expanded above 0.001 also turned up in blood.

J lost 7 bases, V lost 5 bases, and 13 bases had no gene match. Germline V lookup: CDR1 SGHTA, CDR2 FQGNSA. This CDR3 comprises 15 residues. TCR beta CDR3 region amplification was performed from RNA transcripts. An initial round of RT-PCR targeting the TCR CDR3 relied on the HTBI primer set. TCRdb re-called the multiplex PCR reads with MiXCR, one entry per CDR3 protein. Found here are under 700,000 distinct CDR3 sequences, just over 45% of them singletons; the top ten hold roughly 8.2%. The study enrolled patients aged 18 to 65 with newly diagnosed hyperthyroidism of under 2 months' duration. Lactation, pregnancy, other autoimmune disease or uncontrolled infection led to exclusion of patients. Regarding this clonotype: As yet, its antigen is unknown.

The genes are TRBV7-2 and TRBJ2-7, with 8 bases identical to TRBD1. The TCR sequence derives from a woman under 30 with Graves' hyperthyroidism. Sequencing was done on a sample of peripheral blood or thyroid tissue (not recorded which). In DNA, the CDR3 is TGTGCCAGCAGCCAAGGGGTTCGGACAGGGTGGGAGCAGTACTTC. Translating gives CASSQGVRTGWEQYF.